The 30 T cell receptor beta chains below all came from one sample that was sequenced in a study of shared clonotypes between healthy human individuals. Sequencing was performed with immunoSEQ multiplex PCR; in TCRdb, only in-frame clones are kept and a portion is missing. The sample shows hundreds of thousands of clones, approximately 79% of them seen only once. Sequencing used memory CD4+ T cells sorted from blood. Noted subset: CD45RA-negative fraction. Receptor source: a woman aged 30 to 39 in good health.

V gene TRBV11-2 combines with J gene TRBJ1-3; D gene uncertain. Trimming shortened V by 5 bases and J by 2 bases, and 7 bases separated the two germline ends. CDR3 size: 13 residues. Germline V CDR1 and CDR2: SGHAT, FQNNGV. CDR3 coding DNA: TGTGCCAGCAGCAGGGAACCTGGAAACACCATATATTTT. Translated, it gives CASSREPGNTIYF.

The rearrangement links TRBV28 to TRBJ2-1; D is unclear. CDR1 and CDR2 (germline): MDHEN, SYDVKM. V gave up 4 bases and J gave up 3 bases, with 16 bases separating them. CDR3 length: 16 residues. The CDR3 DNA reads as TGTGCCAGCAGTTCCGCTAGAGCTAACCACTACAATGAGCAGTTCTTC. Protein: CASSSARANHYNEQFF. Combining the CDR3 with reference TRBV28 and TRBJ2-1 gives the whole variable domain DVKVTQSSRYLVKRTGEKVFLECVQDMDHENMFWYRQDPGLGLRLIYFSYDVKMKEKGDIPEGYSVSREKKERFSLILESASTNQTSMYLCASSSARANHYNEQFFGPGTRLTVL.

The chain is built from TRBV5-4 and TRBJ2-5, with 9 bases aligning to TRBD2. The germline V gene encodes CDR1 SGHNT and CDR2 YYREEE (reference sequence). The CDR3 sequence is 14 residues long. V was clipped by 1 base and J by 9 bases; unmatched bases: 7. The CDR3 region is CASSLSSGVGAQYF. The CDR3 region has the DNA TGTGCCAGCAGCTTGTCTAGCGGGGTCGGGGCCCAGTACTTC.

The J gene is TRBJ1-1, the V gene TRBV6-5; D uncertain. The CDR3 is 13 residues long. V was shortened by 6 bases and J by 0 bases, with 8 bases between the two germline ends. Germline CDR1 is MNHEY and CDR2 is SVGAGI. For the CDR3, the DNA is TGTGCCAGCAGCCGGAACATGAACACTGAAGCTTTCTTT. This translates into CASSRNMNTEAFF.

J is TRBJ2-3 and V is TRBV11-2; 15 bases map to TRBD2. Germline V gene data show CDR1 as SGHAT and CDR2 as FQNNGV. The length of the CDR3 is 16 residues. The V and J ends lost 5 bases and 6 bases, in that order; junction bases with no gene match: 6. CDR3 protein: CASSLGLAGGRDTQYF. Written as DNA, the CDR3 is TGTGCCAGCAGCCTCGGACTAGCGGGAGGGAGGGATACGCAGTATTTT.

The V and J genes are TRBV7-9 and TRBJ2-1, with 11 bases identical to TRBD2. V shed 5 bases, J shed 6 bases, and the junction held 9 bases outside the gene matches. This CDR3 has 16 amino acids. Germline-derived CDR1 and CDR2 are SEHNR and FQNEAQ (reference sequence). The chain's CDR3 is CASSPPATSGSNEQFF. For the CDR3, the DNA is TGTGCCAGCAGCCCCCCGGCCACTAGCGGGAGCAATGAGCAGTTCTTC.

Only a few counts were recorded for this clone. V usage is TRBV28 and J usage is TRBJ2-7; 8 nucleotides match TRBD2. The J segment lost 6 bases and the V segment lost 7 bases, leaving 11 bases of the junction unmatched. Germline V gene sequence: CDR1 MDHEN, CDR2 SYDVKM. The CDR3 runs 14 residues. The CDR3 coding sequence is TGTGCCAGCAACGAAGCGGGAGATCCTCCCGAGCAGTACTTC. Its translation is CASNEAGDPPEQYF.

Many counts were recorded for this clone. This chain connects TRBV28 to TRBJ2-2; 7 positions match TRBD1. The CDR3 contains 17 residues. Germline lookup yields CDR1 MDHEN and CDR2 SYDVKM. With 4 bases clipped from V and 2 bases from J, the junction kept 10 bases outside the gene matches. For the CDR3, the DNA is TGTGCCAGCAGTTATCCGACAGGGAAGTTCAACACCGGGGAGCTGTTTTTT. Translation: CASSYPTGKFNTGELFF.

CDR3 sequence reads: CASSGGVEGYTF. The CDR3 nucleotides read TGTGCCAGCAGCGGAGGGGTGGAAGGCTACACCTTC. The chain joins TRBV9 to TRBJ1-2, with TRBD1 as a possible D gene (5 bases). This CDR3 is 12 amino acids long. V lost 3 bases to trimming and J lost 8 bases, with 11 bases between them. CDR1 is SGDLS, CDR2 YYNGEE, per germline. The whole variable domain, filled in from reference TRBV9 and TRBJ1-2, reads DSGVTQTPKHLITATGQRVTLRCSPRSGDLSVYWYQQSLDQGLQFLIQYYNGEERAKGNILERFSAQQFPDLHSELNLSSLELGDSALYFCASSGGVEGYTFGSGTRLTVV.

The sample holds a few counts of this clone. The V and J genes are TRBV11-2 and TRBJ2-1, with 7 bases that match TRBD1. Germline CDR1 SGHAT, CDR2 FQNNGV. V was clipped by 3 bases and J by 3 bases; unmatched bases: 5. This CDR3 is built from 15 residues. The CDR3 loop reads CASSLDRSFYNEQFF. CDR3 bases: TGTGCCAGCAGCTTGGACAGGAGCTTCTACAATGAGCAGTTCTTC.

This CDR3 reads CASSHGTGDNYGYTF. The CDR3 region has the DNA TGCGCCAGCAGCCATGGGACAGGTGATAACTATGGCTACACCTTC. The V call is TRBV4-1, the J call TRBJ1-2, with 8 bases lining up with TRBD1. CDR1 MGHRA and CDR2 YSYEKL come from the germline V gene. The CDR3 spans 15 residues. V lost 3 bases and J lost 1; bases outside the gene matches: 4.

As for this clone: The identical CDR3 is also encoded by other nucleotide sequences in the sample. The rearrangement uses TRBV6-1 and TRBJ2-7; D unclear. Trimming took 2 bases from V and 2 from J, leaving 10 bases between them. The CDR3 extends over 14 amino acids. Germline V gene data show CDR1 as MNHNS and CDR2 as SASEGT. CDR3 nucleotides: TGTGCCAGCAGTGAACTGAGAGCCCCCTACGAGCAGTACTTC. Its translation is CASSELRAPYEQYF.

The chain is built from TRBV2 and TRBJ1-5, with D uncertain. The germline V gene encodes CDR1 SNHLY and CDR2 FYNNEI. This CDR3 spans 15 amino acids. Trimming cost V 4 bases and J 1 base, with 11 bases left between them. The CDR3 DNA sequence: TGTGCCAGCAGTGCGACTTGGATGAGCAATCAGCCCCAGCATTTT. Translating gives CASSATWMSNQPQHF.

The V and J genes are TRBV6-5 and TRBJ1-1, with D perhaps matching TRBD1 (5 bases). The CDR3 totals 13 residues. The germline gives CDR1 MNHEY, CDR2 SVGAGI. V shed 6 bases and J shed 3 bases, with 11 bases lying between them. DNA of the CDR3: TGTGCCAGCAGCCTGGGGCAGGACACTGAAGCTTTCTTT. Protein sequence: CASSLGQDTEAFF.

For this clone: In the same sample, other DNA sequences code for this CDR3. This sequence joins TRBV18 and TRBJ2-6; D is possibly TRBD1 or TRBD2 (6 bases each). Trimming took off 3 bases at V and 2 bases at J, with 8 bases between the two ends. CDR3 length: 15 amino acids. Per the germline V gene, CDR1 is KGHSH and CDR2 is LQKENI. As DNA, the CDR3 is TGTGCCAGCTCACCTAGGGGGGCTGGGGCCAACGTCCTGACTTTC. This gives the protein CASSPRGAGANVLTF.

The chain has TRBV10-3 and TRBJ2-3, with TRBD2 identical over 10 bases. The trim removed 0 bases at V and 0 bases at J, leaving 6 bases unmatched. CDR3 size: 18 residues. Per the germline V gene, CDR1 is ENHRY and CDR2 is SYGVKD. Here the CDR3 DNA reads TGTGCCATCAGTGAGTCGCCCGGGACTAGCGCTAGCACAGATACGCAGTATTTT. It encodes CAISESPGTSASTDTQYF.

CDR3 DNA sequence: TGTGCCAGTAGTATCGAGACGCGATGGGGGGAGCTGTTTTTT. It encodes CASSIETRWGELFF. The chain uses TRBV19 and TRBJ2-2; D call uncertain. Trimming removed 3 bases at V and 8 bases at J, with 13 bases between. Germline lookup yields CDR1 LNHDA and CDR2 SQIVND (reference sequence). CDR3 size: 14 residues.

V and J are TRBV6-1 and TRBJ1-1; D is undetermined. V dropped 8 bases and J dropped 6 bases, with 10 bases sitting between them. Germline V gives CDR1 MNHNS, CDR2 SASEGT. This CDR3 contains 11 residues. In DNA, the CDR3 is TGTGCCAGCCTCCCAGGATCTGAAGCTTTCTTT. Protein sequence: CASLPGSEAFF.

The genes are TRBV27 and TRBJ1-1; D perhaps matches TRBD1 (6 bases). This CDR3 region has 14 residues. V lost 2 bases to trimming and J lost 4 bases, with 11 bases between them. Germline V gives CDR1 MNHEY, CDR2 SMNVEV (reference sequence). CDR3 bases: TGTGCCAGCAGTTTAACAGGGTCAAGCACTGAAGCTTTCTTT. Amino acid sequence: CASSLTGSSTEAFF.

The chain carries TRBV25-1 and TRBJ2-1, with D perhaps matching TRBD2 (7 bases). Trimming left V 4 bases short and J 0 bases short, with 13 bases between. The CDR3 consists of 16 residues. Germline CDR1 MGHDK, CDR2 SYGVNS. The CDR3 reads CASSGGGQVSYNEQFF. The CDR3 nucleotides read TGTGCCAGCAGTGGGGGGGGGCAGGTCTCCTACAATGAGCAGTTCTTC.

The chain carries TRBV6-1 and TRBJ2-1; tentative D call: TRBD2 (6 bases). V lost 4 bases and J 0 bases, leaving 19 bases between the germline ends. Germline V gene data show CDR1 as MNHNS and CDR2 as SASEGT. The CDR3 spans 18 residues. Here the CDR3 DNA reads TGTGCCAGCAGTGCGTCCGGACTATACAGGAGCTCCTACAATGAGCAGTTCTTC. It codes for CASSASGLYRSSYNEQFF.

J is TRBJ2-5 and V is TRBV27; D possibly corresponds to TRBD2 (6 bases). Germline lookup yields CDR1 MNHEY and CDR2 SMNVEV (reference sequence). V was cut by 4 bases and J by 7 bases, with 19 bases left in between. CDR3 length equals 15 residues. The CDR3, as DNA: TGTGCCAGCAGTTCAGAACCGGGACTCCGGGGGACCCAGTACTTC. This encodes CASSSEPGLRGTQYF.

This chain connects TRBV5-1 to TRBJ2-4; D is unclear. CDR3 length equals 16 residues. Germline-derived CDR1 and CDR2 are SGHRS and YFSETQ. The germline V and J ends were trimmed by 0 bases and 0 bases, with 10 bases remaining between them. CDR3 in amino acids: CASSLGQLLAKNIQYF. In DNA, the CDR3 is TGCGCCAGCAGCTTGGGGCAGCTTCTAGCCAAAAACATTCAGTACTTC.

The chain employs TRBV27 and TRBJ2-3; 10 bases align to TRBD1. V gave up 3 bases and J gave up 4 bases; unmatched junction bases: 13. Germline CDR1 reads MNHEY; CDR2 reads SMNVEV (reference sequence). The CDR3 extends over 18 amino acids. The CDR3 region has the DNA TGTGCCAGCAGTTTCCGAAGACAGGGGGCGGTGGTTGCAGATACGCAGTATTTT. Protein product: CASSFRRQGAVVADTQYF.

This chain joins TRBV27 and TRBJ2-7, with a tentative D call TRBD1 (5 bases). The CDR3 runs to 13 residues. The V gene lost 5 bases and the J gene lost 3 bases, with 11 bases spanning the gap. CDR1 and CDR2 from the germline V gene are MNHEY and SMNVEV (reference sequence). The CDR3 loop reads CASSPSTVYEQYF. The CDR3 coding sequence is TGTGCCAGCAGTCCCTCGACAGTCTACGAGCAGTACTTC.

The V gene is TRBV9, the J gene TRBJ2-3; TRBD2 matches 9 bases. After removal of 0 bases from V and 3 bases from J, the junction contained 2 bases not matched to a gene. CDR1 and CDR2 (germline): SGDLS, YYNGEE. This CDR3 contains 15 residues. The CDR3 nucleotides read TGTGCCAGCAGCGTAGGGCGGGAGGGGACAGATACGCAGTATTTT. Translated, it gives CASSVGREGTDTQYF.

The CDR3: CASSARTISSYNEQFF. The CDR3 DNA follows: TGTGCCAGCAGCGCAAGGACAATCAGCTCCTACAATGAGCAGTTCTTC. The chain is built from TRBV9 and TRBJ2-1; D is possibly TRBD1 (5 bases). V was cut by 3 bases and J by 0 bases, with 13 bases left in between. Per germline, CDR1 SGDLS and CDR2 YYNGEE. There are 16 residues in the CDR3.

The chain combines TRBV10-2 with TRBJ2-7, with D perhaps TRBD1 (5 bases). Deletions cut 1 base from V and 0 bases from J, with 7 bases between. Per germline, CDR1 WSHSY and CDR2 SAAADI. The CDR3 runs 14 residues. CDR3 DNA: TGCGCCAGCAGTGAGTGGGGCAGCTCCTACGAGCAGTACTTC. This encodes CASSEWGSSYEQYF.

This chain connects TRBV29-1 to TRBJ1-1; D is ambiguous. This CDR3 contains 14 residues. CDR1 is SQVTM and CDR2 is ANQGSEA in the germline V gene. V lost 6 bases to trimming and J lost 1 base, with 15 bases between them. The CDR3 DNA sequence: TGCAGCGTCTCAGGCGGCAGGACGAACACTGAAGCTTTCTTT. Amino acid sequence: CSVSGGRTNTEAFF.

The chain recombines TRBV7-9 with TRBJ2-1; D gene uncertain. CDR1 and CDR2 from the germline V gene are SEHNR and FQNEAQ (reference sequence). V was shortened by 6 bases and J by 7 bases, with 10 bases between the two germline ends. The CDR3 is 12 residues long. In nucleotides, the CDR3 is TGTGCCAGCAGGTTGGGTAGGAATGAGCAGTTCTTC. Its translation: CASRLGRNEQFF.